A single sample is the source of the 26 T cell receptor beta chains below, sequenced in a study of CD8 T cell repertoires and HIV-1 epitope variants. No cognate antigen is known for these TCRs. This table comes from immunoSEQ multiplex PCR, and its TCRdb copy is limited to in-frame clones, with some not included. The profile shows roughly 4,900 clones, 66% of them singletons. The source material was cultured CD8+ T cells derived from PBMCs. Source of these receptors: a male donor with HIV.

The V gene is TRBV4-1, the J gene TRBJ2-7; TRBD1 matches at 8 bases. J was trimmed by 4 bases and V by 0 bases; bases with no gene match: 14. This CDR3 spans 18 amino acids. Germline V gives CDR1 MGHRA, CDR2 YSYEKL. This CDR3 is CASSQEETVGQGFYEQYF. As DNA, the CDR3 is TGCGCCAGCAGCCAAGAGGAAACGGTCGGACAGGGTTTTTACGAGCAGTACTTC.

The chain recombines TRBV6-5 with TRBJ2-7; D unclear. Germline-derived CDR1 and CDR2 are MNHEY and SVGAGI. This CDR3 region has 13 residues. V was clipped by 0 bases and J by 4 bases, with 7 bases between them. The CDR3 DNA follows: TGTGCCAGCAGTTACTCGCCGGAGTACGAGCAGTACTTC. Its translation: CASSYSPEYEQYF.

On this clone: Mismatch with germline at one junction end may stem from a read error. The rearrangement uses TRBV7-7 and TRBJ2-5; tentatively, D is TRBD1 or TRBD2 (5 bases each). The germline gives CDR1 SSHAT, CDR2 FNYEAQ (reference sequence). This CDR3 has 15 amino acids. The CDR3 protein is CASSISGATLETQYF. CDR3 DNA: TGTGCTAGCAGCATTTCCGGGGCCACGTTAGAGACCCAGTACTTC. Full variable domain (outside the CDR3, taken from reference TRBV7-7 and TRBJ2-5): GAGVSQSPRYKVTKRGQDVTLRCDPISSHATLYWYQQALGQGPEFLTYFNYEAQPDKSGLPSDRFSAERPEGSISTLTIQRTEQRDSAMYRCASSISGATLETQYFGPGTRLLVL.

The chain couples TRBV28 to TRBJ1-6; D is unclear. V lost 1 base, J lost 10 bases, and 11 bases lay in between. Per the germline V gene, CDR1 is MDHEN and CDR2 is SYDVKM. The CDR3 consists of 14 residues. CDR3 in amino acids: CASSLFTGTSPLHF. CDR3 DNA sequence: TGTGCCAGCAGTTTATTTACGGGAACCTCACCCCTCCACTTT.

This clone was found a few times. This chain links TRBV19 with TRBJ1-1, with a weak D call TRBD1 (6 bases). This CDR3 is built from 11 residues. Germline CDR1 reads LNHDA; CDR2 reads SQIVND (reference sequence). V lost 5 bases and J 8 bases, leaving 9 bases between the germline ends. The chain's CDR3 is CASSVDREAFF. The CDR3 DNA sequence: TGTGCCAGTAGTGTCGACAGGGAAGCTTTCTTT.

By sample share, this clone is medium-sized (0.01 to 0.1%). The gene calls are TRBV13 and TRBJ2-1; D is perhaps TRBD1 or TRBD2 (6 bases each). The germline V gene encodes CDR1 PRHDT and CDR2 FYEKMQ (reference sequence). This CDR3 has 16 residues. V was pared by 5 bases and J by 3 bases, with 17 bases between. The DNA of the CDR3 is TGTGCCAGCAGCCCCCTCTCTGGGGGGCTCTACAATGAGCAGTTCTTC. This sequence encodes CASSPLSGGLYNEQFF.

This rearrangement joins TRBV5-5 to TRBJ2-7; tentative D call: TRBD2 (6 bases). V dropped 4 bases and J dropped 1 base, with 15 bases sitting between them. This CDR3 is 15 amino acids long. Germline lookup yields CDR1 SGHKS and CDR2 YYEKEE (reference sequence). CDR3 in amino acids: CASSPLFGGSYEQYF. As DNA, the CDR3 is TGTGCCAGCAGCCCGCTCTTTGGGGGGTCCTACGAGCAGTACTTC.

CDR3: CASSDPAGREQFF. As DNA, the CDR3 is TGTGCCAGCAGCGATCCCGCCGGTCGGGAGCAGTTCTTC. The chain carries TRBV9 and TRBJ2-1; no firm D call. The germline V and J ends were trimmed by 3 bases and 10 bases, with 14 bases remaining between them. The germline gives CDR1 SGDLS, CDR2 YYNGEE. The CDR3 loop spans 13 amino acids.

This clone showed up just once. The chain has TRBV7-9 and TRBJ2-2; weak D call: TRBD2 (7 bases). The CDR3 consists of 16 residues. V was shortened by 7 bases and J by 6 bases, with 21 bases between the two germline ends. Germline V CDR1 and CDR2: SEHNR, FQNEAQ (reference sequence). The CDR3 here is CASTLGRGAKAGELFF. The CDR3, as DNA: TGTGCCAGCACCCTTGGCCGGGGGGCCAAAGCCGGGGAGCTGTTTTTT.

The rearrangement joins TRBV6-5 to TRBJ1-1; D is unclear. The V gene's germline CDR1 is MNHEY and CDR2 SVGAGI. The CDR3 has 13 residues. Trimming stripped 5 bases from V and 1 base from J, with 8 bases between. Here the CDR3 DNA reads TGTGCCAGCAGTCCCGGGAAGAACACTGAAGCTTTCTTT. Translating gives CASSPGKNTEAFF.

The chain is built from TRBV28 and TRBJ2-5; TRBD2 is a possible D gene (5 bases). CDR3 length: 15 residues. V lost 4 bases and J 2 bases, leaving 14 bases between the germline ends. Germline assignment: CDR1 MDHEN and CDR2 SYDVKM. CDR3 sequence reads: CASSSERNSQETQYF. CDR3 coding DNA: TGTGCCAGCAGTTCCGAGCGGAACTCTCAAGAGACCCAGTACTTC.

Here the CDR3 reads CASSLRFDGIQETQYF. Written as DNA, the CDR3 is TGTGCCAGCAGTCTCAGATTCGACGGCATTCAAGAGACCCAGTACTTC. The chain employs TRBV28 and TRBJ2-5; D uncertain. The CDR3 is made up of 16 amino acids. Trimming took 5 bases from V and 2 from J, leaving 18 bases between them. Per the germline V gene, CDR1 is MDHEN and CDR2 is SYDVKM.

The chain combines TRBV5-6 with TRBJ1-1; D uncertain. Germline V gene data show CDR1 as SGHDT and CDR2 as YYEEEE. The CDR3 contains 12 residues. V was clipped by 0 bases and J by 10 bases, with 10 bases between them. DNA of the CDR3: TGTGCCAGCAGCTTGGGTGGAGGTAGAGCTTTCTTT. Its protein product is CASSLGGGRAFF.

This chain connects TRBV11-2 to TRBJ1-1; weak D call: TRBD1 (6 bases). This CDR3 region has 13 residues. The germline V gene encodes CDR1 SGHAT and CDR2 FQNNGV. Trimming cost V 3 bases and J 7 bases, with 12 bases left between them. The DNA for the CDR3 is TGTGCCAGCAGCTTCGCCGGACAGTTTGAAGCTTTCTTT. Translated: CASSFAGQFEAFF.

The CDR3 spells CARSGTDYRALGERNQPQHF. The CDR3 DNA follows: TGTGCCAGAAGCGGTACCGATTACAGGGCCCTGGGCGAGAGGAATCAGCCCCAGCATTTT. The chain uses TRBV5-3 and TRBJ1-5; D is possibly TRBD1 (6 bases). TRBV5-3 is marked as an open reading frame, function uncertain. The CDR3 totals 20 residues. V dropped 4 bases and J dropped 4 bases, with 30 bases sitting between them.

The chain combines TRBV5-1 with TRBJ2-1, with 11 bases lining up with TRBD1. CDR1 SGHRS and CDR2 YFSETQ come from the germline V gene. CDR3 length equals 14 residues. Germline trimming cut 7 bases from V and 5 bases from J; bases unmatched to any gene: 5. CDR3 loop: CASSGQGADNEQFF. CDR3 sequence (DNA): TGCGCCAGCTCAGGACAGGGGGCTGACAATGAGCAGTTCTTC. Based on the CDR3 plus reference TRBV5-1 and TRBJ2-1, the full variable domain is KAGVTQTPRYLIKTRGQQVTLSCSPISGHRSVSWYQQTPGQGLQFLFEYFSETQRNKGNFPGRFSGRQFSNSRSEMNVSTLELGDSALYLCASSGQGADNEQFFGPGTRLTVL.

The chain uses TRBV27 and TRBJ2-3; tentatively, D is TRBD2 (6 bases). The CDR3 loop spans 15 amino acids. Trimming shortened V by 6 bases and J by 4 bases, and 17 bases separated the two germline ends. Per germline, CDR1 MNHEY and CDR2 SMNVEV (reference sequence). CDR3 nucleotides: TGTGCCAGCAGGTTCGGGGCGGGAAGGCCAGATACGCAGTATTTT. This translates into CASRFGAGRPDTQYF.

The chain's CDR3 is CASSLPGWGGSTDTQYF. For the CDR3, the DNA is TGTGCCAGCAGCTTACCGGGTTGGGGCGGGAGCACAGATACGCAGTATTTT. The rearrangement uses TRBV7-9 and TRBJ2-3, with D perhaps TRBD1 or TRBD2 (5 bases each). Trimming cost V 2 bases and J 0 bases, with 15 bases left between them. Germline V lookup: CDR1 SEHNR, CDR2 FQNEAQ (reference sequence). The CDR3 runs 17 residues.

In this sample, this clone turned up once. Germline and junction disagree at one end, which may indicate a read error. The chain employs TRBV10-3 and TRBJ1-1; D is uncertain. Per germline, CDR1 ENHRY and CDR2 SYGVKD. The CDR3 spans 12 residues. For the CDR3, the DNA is TGTGCCATCAGTGAAGGCGACACTGAAACTTTCTTT. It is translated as CAISEGDTETFF.

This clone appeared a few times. CDR3: CASSESHRTTGANVLTF. CDR3 coding DNA: TGTGCCAGCAGTGAATCCCATAGGACAACCGGGGCCAACGTCCTGACTTTC. This sequence joins TRBV25-1 and TRBJ2-6, with D perhaps TRBD1 (5 bases). The CDR3 has 17 amino acids. Germline CDR1 MGHDK, CDR2 SYGVNS. The ends were cut back, 1 base at V and 4 bases at J, with 14 bases in the middle.

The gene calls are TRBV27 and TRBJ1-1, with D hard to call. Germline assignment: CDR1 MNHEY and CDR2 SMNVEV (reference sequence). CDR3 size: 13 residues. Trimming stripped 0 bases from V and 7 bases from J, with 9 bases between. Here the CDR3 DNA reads TGTGCCAGCAGTTTATCGTCCCGGAATGAAGCTTTCTTT. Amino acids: CASSLSSRNEAFF.

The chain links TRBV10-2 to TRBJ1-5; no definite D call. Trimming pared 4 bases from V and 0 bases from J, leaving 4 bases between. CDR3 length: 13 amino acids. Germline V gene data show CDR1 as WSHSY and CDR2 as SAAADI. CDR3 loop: CASSGPSNQPQHF. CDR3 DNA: TGCGCCAGCAGTGGTCCTAGCAATCAGCCCCAGCATTTT.

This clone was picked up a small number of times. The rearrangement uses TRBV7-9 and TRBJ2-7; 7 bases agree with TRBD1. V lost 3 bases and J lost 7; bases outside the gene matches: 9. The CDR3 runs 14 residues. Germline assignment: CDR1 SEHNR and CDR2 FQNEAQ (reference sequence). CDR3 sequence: CASSLGQYLREQYF. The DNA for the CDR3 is TGTGCCAGCAGCTTGGGACAGTACCTTCGTGAGCAGTACTTC.

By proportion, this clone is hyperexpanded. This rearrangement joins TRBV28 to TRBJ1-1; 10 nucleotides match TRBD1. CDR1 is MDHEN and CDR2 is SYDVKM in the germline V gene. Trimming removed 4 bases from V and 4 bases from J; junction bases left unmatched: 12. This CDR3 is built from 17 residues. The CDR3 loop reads CASSSPGTGVISTEAFF. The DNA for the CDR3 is TGTGCCAGCAGTTCCCCCGGGACAGGGGTGATTTCCACTGAAGCTTTCTTT.

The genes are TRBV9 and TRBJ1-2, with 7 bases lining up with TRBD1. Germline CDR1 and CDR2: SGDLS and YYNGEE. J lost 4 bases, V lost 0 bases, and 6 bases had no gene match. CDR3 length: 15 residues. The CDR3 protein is CASSVGRTGGYGYTF. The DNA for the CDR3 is TGTGCCAGCAGCGTAGGACGGACAGGCGGCTATGGCTACACCTTC.

The CDR3 region has the DNA TGTGCCAGCAGCTCCCGAGGACAGGGCCCCTACGAGCAGTACTTC. Its translation: CASSSRGQGPYEQYF. The chain recombines TRBV7-9 with TRBJ2-7; 8 bases align to TRBD1. The V gene's germline CDR1 is SEHNR and CDR2 FQNEAQ (reference sequence). Unmatched junction bases numbered 7, after V lost 4 bases and J lost 2 bases. The CDR3 sequence is 15 residues long.